This TCR beta chain was documented in a study of human T cells and chemical hapten exposure. TCRdb used MiXCR to reprocess the RACE reads, holding one entry per CDR3 protein. The sample has more than 75,000 distinct CDR3 sequences, about 8.6% seen once; the top ten hold over 1.5%. This clonotype was picked up many times. Time point reported: healthy volunteer bleed at 6 weeks. Total RNA extraction was carried out from unfractionated whole blood. This CDR3 comprises 20 residues. The V gene's germline CDR1 is LGHNA and CDR2 YSLEER. The trim removed 0 bases at V and 4 bases at J, leaving 17 bases unmatched.

This chain joins TRBV4-3 and TRBJ2-3; 9 bases agree with TRBD1. The TCR sequence derives from a male donor in good health. Some clones in this sample may be carry-over from other donors' samples. The sequenced material came from whole blood. Written as DNA, the CDR3 is TGCGCCAGCAGCCAAGAAATTTTGGCCGGGACAGGGAATTTTGCAGATACGCAGTATTTT. Translation: CASSQEILAGTGNFADTQYF.